The clone carrying this T cell receptor beta chain was picked up many times. What it binds is unknown. TCRdb reanalysed the 5' RACE reads using MiXCR and keeps one entry per CDR3 protein. The sample includes around 440,000 distinct CDR3 sequences, roughly 18% seen only once; the top ten take 1%. The sample originates from a study of CD8 T cells in ankylosing spondylitis. The study, taken as a whole, reports: There was a TCR beta motif, made of several highly homologous variants, that appeared characteristic of ankylosing spondylitis blood.

This sequence was found in a male donor with ankylosing spondylitis. The sequencing sample was made of blood, either unsorted or a sorted T cell fraction (not recorded which).

In DNA, the CDR3 is TGTGCCAGCTCACCACTTTCGAATGAAAAACTGTTTTTT. As protein: CASSPLSNEKLFF. The rearrangement joins TRBV18 to TRBJ1-4; D unclear. CDR1 is KGHSH and CDR2 is LQKENI in the germline V gene. The V end lost 1 base, the J end lost 5 bases, and 5 bases lay between the germline ends. The CDR3 has 13 amino acids.